This TCR beta chain was captured in a study of blood T cell repertoires in COVID-19. Background on the study: Collection of acute and convalescent COVID-19 samples took place in the United States, Italy and Spain.

The CDR3 runs 14 residues. V gave up 5 bases and J gave up 7 bases; unmatched junction bases: 8. The germline CDR1 and CDR2 sequences are LNHDA and SQIVND (reference sequence). Original handling: Nucleated cell number was recorded as an estimate derived from reference gene primer amplification. TCRdb's copy holds only in-frame clones and misses some; the assay was immunoSEQ multiplex PCR. V and J calls and clone size are given by that table; D and trimming were obtained from the DNA. The data contain roughly 280,000 clones, 80% to 95% of them singletons. The sequenced material came from PBMCs or T cells enriched from blood (not recorded which). The receptor comes from a man aged 40-49 years who had been exposed to COVID-19. V usage is TRBV19 and J usage is TRBJ1-2, with TRBD1 identical over 9 bases. CDR3 amino acids: CASSPDGTGSGYTF. Written as DNA, the CDR3 is TGTGCCAGTAGTCCAGACGGGACAGGGAGTGGCTACACCTTC.